Presented here are 7 T cell receptor beta chains from one specimen sequenced in a study of blood T cell repertoires in COVID-19. Method: immunoSEQ multiplex PCR; TCRdb's copy keeps in-frame clones and lacks some. This table holds about 110,000 clones, 88% found once. Material: peripheral blood. The receptors derive from a woman aged 65 to 85 who had recovered from COVID-19.

The chain combines TRBV19 with TRBJ1-2; 8 nucleotides match TRBD1. Germline V lookup: CDR1 LNHDA, CDR2 SQIVND (reference sequence). The CDR3 sequence is 13 residues long. V dropped 5 bases and J dropped 4; count of bases not matched to a gene: 3. CDR3 loop: CASSPGTGYGYTF. The DNA for the CDR3 is TGTGCCAGTAGTCCCGGGACAGGCTATGGCTACACCTTC.

The chain recombines TRBV7-2 with TRBJ2-7; 8 bases agree with TRBD2. J gave up 7 bases and V 5 bases, and 13 bases lay outside the gene matches. Looked up from germline, CDR1 is SGHTA and CDR2 is FQGNSA. The CDR3 extends over 15 amino acids. The CDR3 is CASSRPTSGFLEQYF. The CDR3, as DNA: TGTGCCAGCAGCAGGCCTACTAGCGGATTCCTTGAGCAGTACTTC.

This chain connects TRBV4-3 to TRBJ1-1, with a possible D match to TRBD1 (5 bases). CDR1 LGHNA and CDR2 YSLEER come from the germline V gene. This CDR3 contains 13 residues. Trimming stripped 4 bases from V and 7 bases from J, with 13 bases between. The CDR3 sequence is CASSRQETDEAFF. In nucleotides, the CDR3 is TGCGCCAGCAGCCGGCAAGAGACAGATGAAGCTTTCTTT.

The V and J genes are TRBV7-2 and TRBJ2-3; 10 nucleotides line up with TRBD2. CDR1 and CDR2 (germline): SGHTA, FQGNSA. Trimming removed 1 base from V and 2 bases from J; junction bases left unmatched: 3. The CDR3 has 16 amino acids. The CDR3 sequence: CASSLGTSGDTDTQYF. In DNA, the CDR3 is TGTGCCAGCAGCTTAGGAACTAGCGGGGACACAGATACGCAGTATTTT.

The rearrangement links TRBV27 to TRBJ1-1; D is uncertain. The CDR3 spans 14 residues. V lost 0 bases to trimming and J lost 1 base, with 6 bases between them. From germline, CDR1 is MNHEY and CDR2 SMNVEV (reference sequence). The DNA of the CDR3 is TGTGCCAGCAGTTTATCGGGGAGGAACACTGAAGCTTTCTTT. This encodes CASSLSGRNTEAFF.

V is TRBV4-2 and J is TRBJ2-7, with 8 bases aligning to TRBD1. Germline CDR1 reads LGHNA; CDR2 reads YNFKEQ. The CDR3 is 17 amino acids. Losses at the gene ends were 0 bases for V and 3 bases for J; bases not matched to a gene: 10. The CDR3 DNA sequence: TGTGCCAGCAGCCAAGAGGGAACAGGGGGACCCTTCTACGAGCAGTACTTC. Residues: CASSQEGTGGPFYEQYF.

V and J are TRBV5-7 and TRBJ2-5; D gene ambiguous. TRBV5-7 is labeled an ORF, and its function is uncertain. Trimming cost V 3 bases and J 4 bases, with 4 bases left between them. CDR3 length: 11 amino acids. The CDR3 loop is CASSWRETQYF. The CDR3 nucleotides read TGTGCCAGCAGCTGGAGAGAGACCCAGTACTTC.